This paragraph covers one T cell receptor (beta chain) sequence. No cognate antigen has been identified for it. No much larger clone exists at a distance of one base, and base qualities are not known. This sample is part of a study of early T cells in non-severe SARS-CoV-2 infection (dated by TCRdb to the early 2020s). In the study overall: TCR sequencing used bulk RNA from unsorted whole blood, so alpha and beta chains could not be paired.

V loses 5 bases of germline sequence and J loses 8 bases, and the interval between the two ends is 13 bases. Sequences SEHNR (CDR1) and FQNEAQ (CDR2) are obtained from the germline V gene (reference sequence). The CDR3 sequence holds 13 residues, the cysteine and phenylalanine included. Just CDR3 DNA is preserved here, 39 bases in frame from base 1. Broader findings and caveats from the paper: VDJdb matching was skewed toward anti-spike CD8 responses and likely underestimated virus-specific expansions, missing private and CD4 specificities.

Libraries were prepared through 5' RACE. This sample was sequenced with a NextSeq 500. Unique molecular identifiers were attached to individual cDNA molecules in the TCR library protocol so that sequencing error and PCR bias could be corrected. Sequencing covered both TCR alpha and beta chains, and within each sample the abundances of alpha and beta sequences were tightly co-correlated. Processing in the source paper ran as follows. Decombinator V4 was used to annotate TCR sequences for V gene, J gene and CDR3. Expanded TCRs were defined as changing significantly between any two time points under a Poisson model with p below 0.0001. TCR abundances were normalised to the total number of TCRs sequenced per sample and were expressed as counts per million. MAIT TCRs were defined by TRAV1-2 paired with TRAJ12, TRAJ20 or TRAJ33, and iNKT TCRs by TRAV10 paired with TRAJ18. VDJdb, accessed 1 November 2021, was searched for CMV, EBV and SARS-CoV-2 annotated TCRs, with TCRs annotated for multiple antigens excluded. TCRdb reran the public reads through fastp at Q25 and MiXCR, keeping productive beta chains. CDR3 protein sequences are deduplicated, and each keeps its most common genes and DNA. The V and J calls and clone size are TCRdb's, not the authors'. Recorded for this sample are tens of thousands of distinct CDR3 sequences; roughly an eighth of them occurred a single time. Of the sample, 5.7% falls within the top ten clones.

The study was a case-control design nested within a healthcare worker cohort in London, UK, with weekly nasopharyngeal swab PCR tests and blood sampling. Healthcare workers were recruited during the week of the UK lockdown, between 23 and 31 March 2020, and followed weekly for up to about 15 weeks. The input for sequencing was whole blood, taken at baseline. Recombination connected TRBV7-9 to TRBJ2-4; tentative D gene TRBD1, with 6 bases matching. The sequence was obtained from an adult who was a healthcare worker with PCR-confirmed SARS-CoV-2 infection or an uninfected control (not recorded which). The DNA sequence is TGTGCCAGCAGCAAACAGGGATCTTACATTCAGTACTTC. It is translated as CASSKQGSYIQYF.